The 32 T cell receptor beta chains below all came from one sample that was sequenced in a study of CD8 T cells in ankylosing spondylitis. Study observations and caveats: Eight or nine highly homologous variants formed a TCR beta motif that appeared characteristic of ankylosing spondylitis blood.

These receptors have no identified antigens. TCRdb ran MiXCR on the 5' RACE reads and lists one entry per CDR3 protein. The repertoire holds about 450,000 distinct CDR3 sequences, with roughly 26% as singletons. Sequencing used blood, either unsorted or a sorted T cell fraction (not recorded which). Receptor source: a male donor with ankylosing spondylitis.

The CDR3 reads CASSLDQGGGYTF. The CDR3 DNA follows: TGTGCCAGCAGCTTAGATCAGGGAGGCGGCTACACCTTC. V and J are TRBV7-8 and TRBJ1-2, with D possibly being TRBD1 (5 bases). This CDR3 region has 13 residues. CDR1 is SGHVS, CDR2 FQNEAQ, per germline. Trimming pared 1 base from V and 8 bases from J, leaving 11 bases between.

V gene TRBV10-1 combines with J gene TRBJ2-1; D ambiguous. V lost 5 bases to trimming and J lost 13 bases, with 15 bases between them. This CDR3 has 12 amino acids. In germline, CDR1 is WNHNN, CDR2 SYGVQD (reference sequence). The CDR3 is CASSQDSSSQFF. Here the CDR3 DNA reads TGCGCCAGCAGTCAAGACTCGTCGTCTCAGTTCTTC.

The chain links TRBV28 to TRBJ2-5, with D uncertain. The CDR3 spans 15 residues. Germline assignment: CDR1 MDHEN and CDR2 SYDVKM. With 5 bases removed from V and 5 bases from J, the gap between germline ends came to 18 bases. The CDR3 region is CASSPETEWSETQYF. In DNA, the CDR3 is TGTGCCAGCAGTCCCGAGACGGAGTGGAGCGAGACCCAGTACTTC. Together with reference TRBV28 and TRBJ2-5, the CDR3 gives the full variable domain: DVKVTQSSRYLVKRTGEKVFLECVQDMDHENMFWYRQDPGLGLRLIYFSYDVKMKEKGDIPEGYSVSREKKERFSLILESASTNQTSMYLCASSPETEWSETQYFGPGTRLLVL.

The chain joins TRBV2 to TRBJ2-5, with 8 bases identical to TRBD2. Unmatched junction bases numbered 2, after V lost 7 bases and J lost 1 base. CDR3 size: 13 residues. Germline V lookup: CDR1 SNHLY, CDR2 FYNNEI. CDR3 nucleotide sequence: TGTGCCAGCACTGGGACTAGCCAAGAGACCCAGTACTTC. This encodes CASTGTSQETQYF.

This clonotype was counted between two and nine times. The V call is TRBV7-2, the J call TRBJ2-1; no clear D. Germline V lookup: CDR1 SGHTA, CDR2 FQGNSA. This CDR3 has 14 amino acids. Trimming shortened V by 1 base and J by 2 bases, and 6 bases separated the two germline ends. The CDR3 here is CASSLEQTYNEQFF. The CDR3, as DNA: TGTGCCAGCAGCTTAGAGCAGACCTACAATGAGCAGTTCTTC.

In its sample, this clonotype was seen a few times. This chain uses TRBV5-6 with TRBJ2-5; no clear D. CDR3 length: 13 residues. Germline CDR1 SGHDT, CDR2 YYEEEE. Trimming stripped 6 bases from V and 5 bases from J, with 14 bases between. Here the CDR3 reads CASTLFPLETQYF. The CDR3 coding sequence is TGTGCCAGCACCCTCTTCCCCTTGGAGACCCAGTACTTC.

This clonotype appeared many times. CDR3 sequence: CASSGLASTDTQYF. The DNA of the CDR3 is TGTGCCAGCAGTGGACTAGCTAGCACAGATACGCAGTATTTT. V usage is TRBV12-3 or TRBV12-4 and J usage is TRBJ2-3, with 8 bases matching TRBD2. Unmatched junction bases numbered 1, after V lost 5 bases and J lost 0 bases. The CDR3 has 14 amino acids.

This clonotype occurred a few times. The rearrangement uses TRBV7-9 and TRBJ1-1, with unresolved D. Germline V lookup: CDR1 SEHNR, CDR2 FQNEAQ (reference sequence). V lost 7 bases and J lost 4, with 10 bases in between. CDR3 length equals 12 residues. This CDR3 reads CASTRVGTEAFF. Here the CDR3 DNA reads TGTGCCAGCACAAGGGTGGGCACTGAAGCTTTCTTT. Full variable domain (outside the CDR3, taken from reference TRBV7-9 and TRBJ1-1): DTGVSQNPRHKITKRGQNVTFRCDPISEHNRLYWYRQTLGQGPEFLTYFQNEAQLEKSRLLSDRFSAERPKGSFSTLEIQRTEQGDSAMYLCASTRVGTEAFFGQGTRLTVV.

This clonotype was picked up a small number of times. V usage is TRBV15 and J usage is TRBJ2-5; maybe TRBD2 (6 bases). The V end was cut by 0 bases, the J end by 2 bases, with 13 bases between. Germline assignment: CDR1 LNHNV and CDR2 YYDKDF (reference sequence). The CDR3 is made up of 16 amino acids. The DNA for the CDR3 is TGTGCCACCAGCAGAGAACGCCCCGGGACTCAAGAGACCCAGTACTTC. Residues: CATSRERPGTQETQYF.

This clonotype showed up many times. The chain couples TRBV20-1 to TRBJ2-1; TRBD2 aligns across 9 bases. Germline V CDR1 and CDR2: DFQATT, SNEGSKA (reference sequence). V shed 6 bases and J 7 bases; nucleotides not matched to a gene: 7. CDR3 length: 13 residues. The CDR3 DNA sequence: TGCAGTGCGGGGCTAGCGGGAACAAATGAGCAGTTCTTC. Its protein product is CSAGLAGTNEQFF.

The rearrangement links TRBV6-2 or TRBV6-3 to TRBJ2-1, with TRBD2 identical over 14 bases. Trimming at V came to 5 bases and at J to 1 base, leaving 19 bases not matched to a gene. Per the germline V gene, CDR1 is MNHEY and CDR2 is SVGEGT. The length of the CDR3 is 22 residues. The CDR3 here is CASSPGTSGSEFTDFSYNEQFF. The CDR3 DNA is TGTGCCAGCAGTCCCGGGACTAGCGGGAGTGAATTTACGGACTTTTCCTACAATGAGCAGTTCTTC.

The rearrangement joins TRBV18 to TRBJ1-4; no firm D call. The germline V and J ends were trimmed by 4 bases and 8 bases, with 11 bases remaining between them. The CDR3 runs to 13 residues. Germline lookup yields CDR1 KGHSH and CDR2 LQKENI. In DNA, the CDR3 is TGTGCCAGCTCACTGCGTGTGGAGGAAAAACTGTTTTTT. This sequence encodes CASSLRVEEKLFF.

V is TRBV29-1 and J is TRBJ1-4; 7 nucleotides agree with TRBD1. Germline V CDR1 and CDR2: SQVTM, ANQGSEA. V lost 3 bases to trimming and J lost 5 bases; unmatched junction nucleotides: 6. CDR3 length: 14 amino acids. The chain's CDR3 is CSVEGGQTNEKLFF. The CDR3 region has the DNA TGCAGCGTTGAGGGGGGACAGACAAATGAAAAACTGTTTTTT.

The gene calls are TRBV11-2 and TRBJ2-2; possibly TRBD2 for D (6 bases). V lost 6 bases and J lost 3, with 17 bases in between. Germline CDR1 and CDR2: SGHAT and FQNNGV. The CDR3 is made up of 16 amino acids. CDR3 DNA sequence: TGTGCCAGCAGTCGCGTTGAGCGGGCGGACACCGGGGAGCTGTTTTTT. This encodes CASSRVERADTGELFF.

This sequence joins TRBV3-1 and TRBJ2-5; D could derive from TRBD1 or TRBD2 (5 bases each). V was clipped by 4 bases and J by 7 bases, with 22 bases between them. The germline V gene has CDR1 LGHDT and CDR2 YNNKEL (reference sequence). The CDR3 consists of 16 residues. CDR3 nucleotide sequence: TGTGCCAGCAGCCCAGACCGGGACCCCAGCCTCGGGACCCAGTACTTC. It is translated as CASSPDRDPSLGTQYF.

The chain uses TRBV5-1 and TRBJ1-1, with D unclear. The CDR3 length is 14 residues. Germline lookup yields CDR1 SGHRS and CDR2 YFSETQ. V was cut by 0 bases and J by 1 base, with 7 bases left in between. CDR3 sequence: CASSLDFRNTEAFF. CDR3 DNA: TGCGCCAGCAGCTTGGATTTCAGGAACACTGAAGCTTTCTTT.

In its sample, this clonotype was seen a few times. The gene calls are TRBV5-1 and TRBJ1-4, with 7 bases lining up with TRBD1. Germline V gives CDR1 SGHRS, CDR2 YFSETQ. The CDR3 is 15 residues long. V was pared by 2 bases and J by 1 base, with 2 bases of the junction left unmatched. The CDR3 sequence: CASSLRQGTNEKLFF. The CDR3 nucleotides are TGCGCCAGCAGCTTACGACAGGGAACTAATGAAAAACTGTTTTTT.

V and J are TRBV2 and TRBJ2-2; D is uncertain. V shed 1 base and J shed 6 bases, with 6 bases lying between them. Germline values: CDR1 SNHLY, CDR2 FYNNEI. The CDR3 has 13 residues. For the CDR3, the DNA is TGTGCCAGCAGTGAAGGGACCCCCGGGGAGCTGTTTTTT. Residues: CASSEGTPGELFF.

There are a few counts of this clonotype. The chain is built from TRBV27 and TRBJ2-7, with unresolved D. This CDR3 has 15 amino acids. V was pared by 4 bases and J by 4 bases, with 17 bases between. Germline V gene sequence: CDR1 MNHEY, CDR2 SMNVEV (reference sequence). CDR3 DNA: TGTGCCAGCAGTTCGTTGAGCACAGCAGATTACGAGCAGTACGTC. Amino acid sequence: CASSSLSTADYEQYV.

The V call is TRBV24-1, the J call TRBJ2-7, with 7 bases identical to TRBD1. The V segment lost 7 bases and the J segment 2 bases; nucleotides outside the gene matches: 4. In germline, CDR1 is KGHDR, CDR2 SFDVKD. There are 13 residues in the CDR3. CDR3 region: CATSRDSPYEQYF. Written as DNA, the CDR3 is TGTGCCACCAGCCGGGACAGCCCCTACGAGCAGTACTTC.

This clonotype was seen ten or more times. The chain employs TRBV6-1 and TRBJ2-3; 10 bases agree with TRBD2. Per germline, CDR1 MNHNS and CDR2 SASEGT. The CDR3 extends over 17 amino acids. Trimming cost V 5 bases and J 6 bases; bases outside gene matches: 14. The CDR3 region has the DNA TGTGCCAGCAGTCTTAGCGGGAGGCCCCCTGGCCGTGATACGCAGTATTTT. Translated: CASSLSGRPPGRDTQYF.

This clonotype occurred a few times. The chain employs TRBV12-3 or TRBV12-4 and TRBJ1-2; D remains ambiguous. CDR3 length: 15 amino acids. The V and J ends lost 3 bases and 6 bases respectively, with 17 bases between them. CDR3 sequence reads: CASSFNLGTKDGYTF. CDR3 DNA sequence: TGTGCCAGCAGTTTCAACCTGGGCACTAAAGATGGCTACACCTTC.

The chain employs TRBV5-1 and TRBJ2-1, with 9 bases that match TRBD2. Trimming at V came to 4 bases and at J to 10 bases, leaving 9 bases not matched to a gene. Germline CDR1 is SGHRS and CDR2 is YFSETQ. CDR3 length equals 14 residues. The CDR3 nucleotides are TGCGCCAGCAGCCCTGGACTAGCGACGGACGAGCAGTTCTTC. It specifies CASSPGLATDEQFF.

The rearrangement links TRBV12-3 or TRBV12-4 to TRBJ1-2, with D unclear. The V end was cut by 6 bases, the J end by 2 bases, with 13 bases between. CDR3 length: 14 amino acids. In DNA, the CDR3 is TGTGCCAGCAGGACCCACAACTTAAACTATGGCTACACCTTC. Translating gives CASRTHNLNYGYTF.

V gene TRBV5-1 combines with J gene TRBJ2-3, with 8 bases that match TRBD1. After removal of 4 bases from V and 0 bases from J, the junction contained 4 bases not matched to a gene. The CDR3 runs 15 residues. Germline CDR1 SGHRS, CDR2 YFSETQ. The CDR3 sequence: CASSGQGPSTDTQYF. The CDR3 nucleotides read TGCGCCAGCAGCGGACAGGGCCCTAGCACAGATACGCAGTATTTT.

This clonotype was seen more than once but under ten times. The chain carries TRBV20-1 and TRBJ2-5; perhaps D is TRBD1 or TRBD2 (5 bases each). Germline CDR1 is DFQATT and CDR2 is SNEGSKA (reference sequence). There are 14 residues in the CDR3. The ends were cut back, 5 bases at V and 3 bases at J, with 16 bases in the middle. CDR3: CSAHLGTPEETQYF. As DNA, the CDR3 is TGCAGTGCTCACCTTGGGACCCCCGAAGAGACCCAGTACTTC.

The table lists this clonotype with a few counts. The V and J genes are TRBV10-3 and TRBJ1-1; D unresolved. This CDR3 is 13 amino acids long. V was pared by 3 bases and J by 2 bases, with 7 bases between. From germline, CDR1 is ENHRY and CDR2 SYGVKD. Written as DNA, the CDR3 is TGTGCCATCAGTGATCATCCAAACACTGAAGCTTTCTTT. Protein product: CAISDHPNTEAFF.

This clonotype was seen a handful of times. The chain recombines TRBV24-1 with TRBJ2-1, with 7 bases lining up with TRBD1. With V trimmed by 6 bases and J by 4 bases, 8 bases remained unmatched. The CDR3 extends over 15 amino acids. CDR1 KGHDR and CDR2 SFDVKD come from the germline V gene. CDR3 DNA sequence: TGTGCCACCAGTACAGGGGCAGGGGCGTACAATGAGCAGTTCTTC. It specifies CATSTGAGAYNEQFF.

This clonotype was recorded a few times. The chain employs TRBV27 and TRBJ1-2; 7 bases align to TRBD1. V lost 3 bases, J lost 4 bases, and 17 bases stayed unmatched. This CDR3 spans 18 amino acids. Germline V gives CDR1 MNHEY, CDR2 SMNVEV (reference sequence). This CDR3 reads CASSFSMNPGGVRYGYTF. In DNA, the CDR3 is TGTGCCAGCAGTTTCTCCATGAATCCAGGGGGGGTTCGCTATGGCTACACCTTC.

J is TRBJ2-7 and V is TRBV15, with a possible D match to TRBD1 (5 bases). V lost 1 base, J lost 5 bases, and 9 bases lay in between. This CDR3 region has 13 residues. CDR1 and CDR2 (germline): LNHNV, YYDKDF (reference sequence). The CDR3 here is CATSRGPRDEQYV. CDR3 nucleotides: TGTGCCACCAGCAGAGGCCCCAGGGACGAGCAGTACGTC.

This clonotype was seen a few times. This sequence joins TRBV10-1 and TRBJ2-2; 7 bases are shared with TRBD2. Germline V gene data show CDR1 as WNHNN and CDR2 as SYGVQD (reference sequence). This CDR3 comprises 14 residues. Trimming at V came to 7 bases and at J to 1 base, leaving 3 bases not matched to a gene. CDR3 sequence reads: CASITSENTGELFF. The CDR3 DNA reads as TGCGCCAGCATTACTAGCGAGAACACCGGGGAGCTGTTTTTT.

The J gene is TRBJ2-6, the V gene TRBV5-6, with a tentative D call TRBD1 (6 bases). The CDR3 runs to 17 residues. From germline, CDR1 is SGHDT and CDR2 YYEEEE. Trimming stripped 4 bases from V and 0 bases from J, with 14 bases between. The CDR3 reads CASSRRGHNSGANVLTF. DNA of the CDR3: TGTGCCAGCAGCAGAAGGGGACACAACTCTGGGGCCAACGTCCTGACTTTC.